Below, 11 T cell receptor beta chains from the same sample are listed, as sequenced in a study of T cells in Graves' hyperthyroidism and ophthalmopathy. Template material for amplifying TCR beta CDR3 regions consisted of RNA transcripts. When the TCR CDR3 underwent first-round RT-PCR, the HTBI primer set was used. Using its own MiXCR run on the multiplex PCR reads, TCRdb lists one record per CDR3 protein. The sample holds around 350,000 distinct CDR3 sequences; about 15% are singletons and the top ten take almost 35%. The sequencing input was blood. All receptors come from a woman in her thirties with Graves' hyperthyroidism that later progressed to Graves' ophthalmopathy.

In this sample, this clonotype turned up many times. V is TRBV2 and J is TRBJ1-1; D uncertain. CDR1 is SNHLY, CDR2 FYNNEI, per germline. Deletions cut 7 bases from V and 8 bases from J, with 14 bases between. The CDR3 loop spans 12 amino acids. The DNA of the CDR3 is TGTGCCAGCAAGTATCTGCAACTCGAAGCTTTCTTT. It is translated as CASKYLQLEAFF.

This clonotype was seen at least ten times. The chain joins TRBV28 to TRBJ2-7; tentative D call: TRBD1 (6 bases). CDR1 is MDHEN and CDR2 is SYDVKM in the germline V gene. The CDR3 is 13 residues long. Trimming cost V 8 bases and J 6 bases, with 17 bases left between them. The CDR3 coding sequence is TGTGCCAGCTGGCCGTGGGGGCAGGCCGAGCAGTACTTC. It specifies CASWPWGQAEQYF.

This clonotype was picked up many times. The CDR3 sequence is CASSDRSAANEKLFF. CDR3 DNA sequence: TGTGCCAGCAGTGACCGAAGCGCAGCTAATGAAAAACTGTTTTTT. This sequence joins TRBV2 and TRBJ1-4, with unresolved D. This CDR3 spans 15 amino acids. V dropped 3 bases and J dropped 3 bases, with 11 bases sitting between them. The germline V gene encodes CDR1 SNHLY and CDR2 FYNNEI.

There are many counts of this clonotype. The rearrangement joins TRBV27 to TRBJ2-2, with D uncertain. The germline V gene has CDR1 MNHEY and CDR2 SMNVEV (reference sequence). Trimming left V 9 bases short and J 7 bases short, with 15 bases between. The CDR3 sequence is 13 residues long. CDR3 sequence: CASSLERLGELFF. The CDR3 DNA follows: TGTGCCAGTTCCCTGGAACGGCTCGGGGAGCTGTTTTTT.

This chain connects TRBV12-3 or TRBV12-4 to TRBJ2-2, with D possibly matching TRBD1 (5 bases). Between the trimmed V and J ends, which lost 5 bases and 6 bases, there was a span of 13 bases. The CDR3 sequence is 14 residues long. Here the CDR3 reads CASSLQVAAGELFF. CDR3 DNA sequence: TGTGCCAGCAGTCTACAGGTGGCGGCCGGGGAGCTGTTTTTT.

This clonotype was detected ten times or more. The J gene is TRBJ2-7, the V gene TRBV19; a possible D gene is TRBD2 (5 bases). This CDR3 comprises 14 residues. V gave up 3 bases and J gave up 3 bases, with 12 bases separating them. Germline loops: CDR1 LNHDA, CDR2 SQIVND (reference sequence). The CDR3 nucleotides are TGTGCCAGTAGTATCAACAGCGGATACTACGAGCAGTACTTC. It encodes CASSINSGYYEQYF.

In its sample, this clonotype was seen many times. This chain links TRBV20-1 with TRBJ2-1; 8 positions agree with TRBD1. With 1 base clipped from V and 7 bases from J, the junction kept 3 bases outside the gene matches. CDR1 and CDR2 from the germline V gene are DFQATT and SNEGSKA (reference sequence). The CDR3 totals 13 residues. The CDR3 region has the DNA TGCAGTGCTAGAGGGGACAGGAGAAATGAGCAGTTCTTC. It translates to CSARGDRRNEQFF.

This clonotype was detected a few times. The chain has TRBV15 and TRBJ1-4, with a possible D match to TRBD1 (5 bases). CDR3 size: 16 residues. Germline V gene lookup returns CDR1 LNHNV and CDR2 YYDKDF (reference sequence). V dropped 1 base and J dropped 4 bases, with 13 bases sitting between them. This chain's CDR3 is CATSRGLAGNNEKLFF. The CDR3 coding sequence is TGTGCCACCAGCAGAGGGTTGGCAGGGAATAATGAAAAACTGTTTTTT.

The chain couples TRBV20-1 to TRBJ2-1; D gene ambiguous. V was shortened by 1 base and J by 1 base, with 8 bases between the two germline ends. There are 14 residues in the CDR3. Per the germline V gene, CDR1 is DFQATT and CDR2 is SNEGSKA (reference sequence). CDR3 in DNA: TGCAGTGCTAGAGTCGAGCCGTCCTACAATGAGCAGTTCTTC. Translation: CSARVEPSYNEQFF.

With respect to this clonotype: This may be a read error: a much more frequent sequence differs by one nucleotide. The genes are TRBV20-1 and TRBJ2-5, with 9 bases identical to TRBD2. Germline loops: CDR1 DFQATT, CDR2 SNEGSKA (reference sequence). The CDR3 length is 14 residues. Trimming removed 3 bases from V and 5 bases from J; junction bases left unmatched: 7. The CDR3 here is CSASRAGGAETQYF. CDR3 sequence (DNA): TGCAGTGCTAGTCGGGCGGGGGGGGCCGAGACCCAGTACTTC.

This clonotype was seen repeatedly, ten times or more. The V and J genes are TRBV30 and TRBJ2-7; D is perhaps TRBD2 (6 bases). Per germline, CDR1 GTSNPN and CDR2 SVGIG (reference sequence). The V end lost 7 bases, the J end lost 7 bases, and 29 bases lay between the germline ends. This CDR3 spans 16 amino acids. The CDR3 DNA reads as TGTGCCTTTACACGAAACGGGGCAAGCGGGCCGGAGGAGCAGTACTTC. Protein product: CAFTRNGASGPEEQYF.